A single sample is the source of the 20 T cell receptor beta chains below, sequenced in a study of CXCR3-negative and CXCR3-positive naive CD8 T cells. No antigen has been identified for these receptors. Points from the study as a whole: Hydrophobicity was higher for TRB CDR3s found in CXCR3-positive naive cells than in CXCR3-negative naive cells.

Via 5' RACE with UMI labels, TRB cDNA libraries were prepared. TCRdb reprocessed the 5' RACE reads and reports one entry per CDR3 protein, with no DNA. The sample has over 150,000 distinct CDR3 sequences, and its top ten clones hold 0.45% to 0.55%. Specimen: naive CXCR3+ CD8+ T cells from blood. Noted subset: CD45RO-CCR7+CD27+CD95- naive CD8+ T cells expressing CXCR3 (TNR3+). The receptors were sampled from a human donor in good health. Some clones in this sample may be carry-over from other donors' samples.

The V call is TRBV5-1, the J call TRBJ2-6; checking the TCRdb D call of TRBD1 is not possible without DNA. This CDR3 is 18 amino acids long. Germline V gene data show CDR1 as SGHRS and CDR2 as YFSETQ. This chain's CDR3 is CASSLEPSWGPGANVLTF.

The rearrangement links TRBV11-1 to TRBJ2-3. This CDR3 has 11 amino acids. Germline V gene data show CDR1 as SGHAT and CDR2 as FQDESV (reference sequence). The CDR3 loop reads CASSFSTTQYF. The variable domain in full, completed from reference TRBV11-1 and TRBJ2-3, reads EAEVAQSPRYKITEKSQAVAFWCDPISGHATLYWYRQILGQGPELLVQFQDESVVDDSQLPKDRFSAERLKGVDSTLKIQPAELGDSAMYLCASSFSTTQYFGPGTRLTVL.

The rearrangement uses TRBV23-1 and TRBJ2-5; TCRdb names TRBD1, which stays unverified in the absence of DNA. TRBV23-1 is reported as an ORF; its role is uncertain. The CDR3 has 15 residues. The CDR3 protein is CASTQGQKEGGTQYF.

The rearrangement uses TRBV6-6 and TRBJ2-5; checking the TCRdb D call of TRBD2 is not possible without DNA. The CDR3 has 22 amino acids. The germline CDR1 and CDR2 sequences are MNHNY and SVGAGI (reference sequence). CDR3 residues: CASSYSPYGTGLAGELRETQYF.

The J gene is TRBJ2-3, the V gene TRBV2; TCRdb reports TRBD1, a call that lacks DNA to check it against. This CDR3 has 16 residues. Germline lookup yields CDR1 SNHLY and CDR2 FYNNEI. CDR3 region: CASRPDRDTPTDTQYF.

This chain connects TRBV20-1 to TRBJ2-1. Germline CDR1 is DFQATT and CDR2 is SNEGSKA (reference sequence). The length of the CDR3 is 11 residues. The CDR3 here is CSGSSYNEQFF.

The chain is built from TRBV7-2 and TRBJ2-7; TCRdb's D call of TRBD1 is untestable without DNA. There are 15 residues in the CDR3. Germline V lookup: CDR1 SGHTA, CDR2 FQGNSA. The chain's CDR3 is CASRETGGSSYEQYF.

V gene TRBV6-5 combines with J gene TRBJ2-1. The CDR3 totals 13 residues. Germline assignment: CDR1 MNHEY and CDR2 SVGAGI. CDR3 protein: CASSYSIYIEQFF.

The rearrangement uses TRBV29-1 and TRBJ2-1. The CDR3 is 12 residues long. Germline V gene sequence: CDR1 SQVTM, CDR2 ANQGSEA. The CDR3 loop is CSVEGNYNEQFF.

This chain uses TRBV9 with TRBJ2-1; the TRBD1 assignment by TCRdb is unverifiable without DNA. Germline V gene lookup returns CDR1 SGDLS and CDR2 YYNGEE. This CDR3 has 13 amino acids. This chain's CDR3 is CASSGTVAREQFF.

The gene calls are TRBV28 and TRBJ1-2. This CDR3 spans 14 amino acids. CDR1 MDHEN and CDR2 SYDVKM come from the germline V gene. CDR3: CASSFKLLVGGYTF.

The chain carries TRBV7-2 and TRBJ2-1; TCRdb calls TRBD1, which cannot be checked without DNA. Germline values: CDR1 SGHTA, CDR2 FQGNSA. The CDR3 sequence is 17 residues long. The CDR3 loop reads CASSLGAGRASPNEQFF. The full variable domain, rest sourced from reference TRBV7-2 and TRBJ2-1, is GAGVSQSPSNKVTEKGKDVELRCDPISGHTALYWYRQSLGQGLEFLIYFQGNSAPDKSGLPSDRFSAERTGGSVSTLTIQRTQQEDSAVYLCASSLGAGRASPNEQFFGPGTRLTVL.

The CDR3 here is CASSLRSGAGGQETQYF. The gene calls are TRBV7-8 and TRBJ2-5; the TRBD2 assignment by TCRdb is unverifiable without DNA. Germline CDR1 SGHVS, CDR2 FQNEAQ. The CDR3 is 17 amino acids.

The rearrangement links TRBV4-2 to TRBJ2-1. CDR3 length: 14 residues. Per the germline V gene, CDR1 is LGHNA and CDR2 is YNFKEQ. CDR3 in amino acids: CASTPGFIGNEQFF.

This sequence joins TRBV4-2 and TRBJ2-5; lacking DNA, the TRBD1 call made by TCRdb goes unchecked. CDR3 length: 15 amino acids. Germline V gene lookup returns CDR1 LGHNA and CDR2 YNFKEQ. The CDR3 sequence is CASSQDGNRGETQYF.

This CDR3 reads CASSSQSGSPLYRYTF. The chain joins TRBV7-9 to TRBJ1-2. The CDR3 contains 16 residues. CDR1 and CDR2 (germline): SEHNR, FQNEAQ (reference sequence).

This CDR3 reads CASSIFRGDTEAFF. J is TRBJ1-1 and V is TRBV19; without DNA, the TCRdb call of TRBD1 cannot be checked. The CDR3 consists of 14 residues. Germline lookup yields CDR1 LNHDA and CDR2 SQIVND (reference sequence).

The chain is built from TRBV7-9 and TRBJ2-5; lacking DNA, the TRBD2 call made by TCRdb goes unchecked. In germline, CDR1 is SEHNR, CDR2 FQNEAQ (reference sequence). There are 14 residues in the CDR3. CDR3 sequence reads: CASSLVGGEETQYF.

The rearrangement uses TRBV28 and TRBJ1-5. The CDR3 runs to 14 residues. The germline gives CDR1 MDHEN, CDR2 SYDVKM. The CDR3 protein is CASSLFIRGQPQHF.

The rearrangement links TRBV4-3 to TRBJ2-7. This CDR3 contains 13 residues. The germline V gene encodes CDR1 LGHNA and CDR2 YSLEER. The CDR3 here is CASSQGLGYEQYF.